This paragraph reports one T cell receptor (beta chain). The data stem from a study of T-cell reconstitution after alpha-beta-depleted transplantation in children. V was cut by 0 bases and J by 1 base, with 5 bases left in between. The CDR3 contains 14 residues. Germline V gene data show CDR1 as SGDLS and CDR2 as YYNGEE. For TCRbeta, the library was prepared with unique molecular identifiers. TCRdb re-called the PCR reads through MiXCR, storing one row per CDR3 protein. Here the sample spans some 520,000 distinct CDR3 sequences, about 33% being singletons. The chain couples TRBV9 to TRBJ2-1; no firm D call. Material: PBMCs from the stem cell graft donor, obtained from the stem cell graft. This TCR was sampled from a human donor who donated a stem cell graft to a child with aplastic anemia. The CDR3 region has the DNA TGTGCCAGCAGCGTAGGAATTTCCTACAATGAGCAGTTCTTC. Encoded protein: CASSVGISYNEQFF.